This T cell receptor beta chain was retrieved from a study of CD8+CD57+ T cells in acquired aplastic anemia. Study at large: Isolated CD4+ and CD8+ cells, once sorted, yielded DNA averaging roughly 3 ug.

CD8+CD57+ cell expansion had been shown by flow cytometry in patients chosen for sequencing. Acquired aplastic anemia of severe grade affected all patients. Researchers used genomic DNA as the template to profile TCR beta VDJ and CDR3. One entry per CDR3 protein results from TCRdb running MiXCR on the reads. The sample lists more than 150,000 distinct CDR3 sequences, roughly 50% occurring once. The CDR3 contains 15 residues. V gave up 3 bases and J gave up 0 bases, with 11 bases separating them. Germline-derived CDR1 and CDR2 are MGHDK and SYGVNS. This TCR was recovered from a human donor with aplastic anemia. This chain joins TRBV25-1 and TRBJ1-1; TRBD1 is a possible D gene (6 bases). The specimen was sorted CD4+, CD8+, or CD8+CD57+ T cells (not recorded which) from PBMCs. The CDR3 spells CASSETGVMNTEAFF. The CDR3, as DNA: TGTGCCAGCAGTGAGACAGGAGTCATGAACACTGAAGCTTTCTTT.